This entry concerns a single T cell receptor beta chain. These data originate in a study of T cell changes during pregnancy in multiple sclerosis. Sequencing was performed with immunoSEQ multiplex PCR; in TCRdb, only in-frame clones are kept and a portion is missing. The repertoire holds some 71,000 clones, roughly nine tenths seen once, with approximately 1.5% in the top ten. The J segment lost 0 bases and the V segment lost 0 bases, leaving 7 bases of the junction unmatched. Germline lookup yields CDR1 WSHSY and CDR2 SAAADI. The CDR3 has 17 residues. The V gene is TRBV10-2, the J gene TRBJ1-2; 7 bases fit TRBD1. The clonotype comes from a female donor with multiple sclerosis, enrolled in a pregnancy study. The sample consisted of peripheral blood, taken after pregnancy. CDR3 amino acids: CASSESEGARANYGYTF. Written as DNA, the CDR3 is TGCGCCAGCAGTGAGTCGGAGGGGGCGCGGGCTAACTATGGCTACACCTTC.